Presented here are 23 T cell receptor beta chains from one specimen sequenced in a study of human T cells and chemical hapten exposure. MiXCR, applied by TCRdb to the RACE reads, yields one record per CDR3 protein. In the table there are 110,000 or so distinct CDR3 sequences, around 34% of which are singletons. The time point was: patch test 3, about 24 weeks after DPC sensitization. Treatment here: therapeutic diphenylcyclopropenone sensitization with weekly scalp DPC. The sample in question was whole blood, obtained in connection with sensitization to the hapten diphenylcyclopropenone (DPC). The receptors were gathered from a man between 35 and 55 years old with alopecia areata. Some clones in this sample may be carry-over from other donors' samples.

The CDR3 protein is CASSPKQGDQPQHF. The CDR3 DNA is TGTGCCAGCAGCCCGAAACAGGGAGATCAGCCCCAGCATTTT. The V gene is TRBV4-2, the J gene TRBJ1-5, with D perhaps matching TRBD1 (6 bases). The V and J ends lost 4 bases and 5 bases respectively, with 12 bases between them. The germline V gene has CDR1 LGHNA and CDR2 YNFKEQ. This CDR3 is 14 amino acids long.

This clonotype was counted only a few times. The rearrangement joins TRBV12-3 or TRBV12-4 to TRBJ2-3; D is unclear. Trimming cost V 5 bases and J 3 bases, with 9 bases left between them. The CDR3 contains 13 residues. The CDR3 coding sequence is TGTGCCAGCAGTCCCCTCCTGACAGATACGCAGTATTTT. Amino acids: CASSPLLTDTQYF.

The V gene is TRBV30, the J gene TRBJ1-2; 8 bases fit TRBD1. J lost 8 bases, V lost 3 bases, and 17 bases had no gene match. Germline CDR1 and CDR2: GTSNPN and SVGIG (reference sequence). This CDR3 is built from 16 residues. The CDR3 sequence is CAWRWTGTRKWDGYTF. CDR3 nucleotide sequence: TGTGCCTGGAGGTGGACAGGGACGAGGAAGTGGGACGGCTACACCTTC.

This CDR3 reads CASSHSALAKNIQYF. CDR3 coding DNA: TGTGCCAGCAGCCATAGCGCTCTAGCCAAAAACATTCAGTACTTC. This sequence joins TRBV3-1 and TRBJ2-4, with a weak D call TRBD2 (5 bases). Trimming pared 3 bases from V and 0 bases from J, leaving 9 bases between. Germline V gene data show CDR1 as LGHDT and CDR2 as YNNKEL (reference sequence). The CDR3 contains 15 residues. Complete variable domain (other parts from reference TRBV3-1 and TRBJ2-4): DTAVSQTPKYLVTQMGNDKSIKCEQNLGHDTMYWYKQDSKKFLKIMFSYNNKELIINETVPNRFSPKSPDKAHLNLHINSLELGDSAVYFCASSHSALAKNIQYFGAGTRLSVL.

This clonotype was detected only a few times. CDR3 residues: CASSEDKYLSYEQYV. The CDR3 nucleotides are TGTGCCAGCAGTGAAGACAAATACCTCTCCTACGAGCAGTACGTC. This chain links TRBV6-1 with TRBJ2-7; D gene unclear. Germline CDR1 MNHNS, CDR2 SASEGT. This CDR3 contains 15 residues. The V gene lost 1 base and the J gene lost 0 bases, with 10 bases spanning the gap.

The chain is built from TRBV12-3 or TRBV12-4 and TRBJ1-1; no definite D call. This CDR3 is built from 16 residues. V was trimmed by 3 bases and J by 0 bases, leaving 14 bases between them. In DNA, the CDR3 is TGTGCCAGCAGTTTTTCGGAGGTTTATTTGAACACTGAAGCTTTCTTT. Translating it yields CASSFSEVYLNTEAFF.

Here the CDR3 reads CASSSLAGSNNEQFF. The CDR3 DNA reads as TGCGCCAGCAGCTCCCTAGCGGGCAGTAACAATGAGCAGTTCTTC. The chain joins TRBV5-1 to TRBJ2-1, with 8 bases lining up with TRBD2. Germline values: CDR1 SGHRS, CDR2 YFSETQ. V shed 3 bases and J 5 bases; nucleotides not matched to a gene: 7. CDR3 length equals 15 residues.

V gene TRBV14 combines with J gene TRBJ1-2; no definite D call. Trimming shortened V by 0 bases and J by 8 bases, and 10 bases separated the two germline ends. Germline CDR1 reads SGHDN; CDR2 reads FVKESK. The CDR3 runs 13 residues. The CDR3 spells CASSQDLRKGYTF. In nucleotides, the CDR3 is TGTGCCAGCAGCCAAGATTTGAGGAAGGGCTACACCTTC.

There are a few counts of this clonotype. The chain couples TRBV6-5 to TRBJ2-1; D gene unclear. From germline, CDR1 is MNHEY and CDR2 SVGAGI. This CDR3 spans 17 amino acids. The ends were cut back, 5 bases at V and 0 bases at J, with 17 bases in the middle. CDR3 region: CASSRPGTTTSYNEQFF. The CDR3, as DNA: TGTGCCAGCAGTCGCCCGGGCACCACAACCTCCTACAATGAGCAGTTCTTC.

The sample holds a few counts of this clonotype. The CDR3 protein is CATSDPDPRGTDTQYF. Here the CDR3 DNA reads TGTGCCACCAGTGACCCCGATCCTAGGGGCACAGATACGCAGTATTTT. The J gene is TRBJ2-3, the V gene TRBV24-1, with no clear D. Germline V gene data show CDR1 as KGHDR and CDR2 as SFDVKD. V was trimmed by 4 bases and J by 1 base, leaving 14 bases between them. The CDR3 totals 16 residues.

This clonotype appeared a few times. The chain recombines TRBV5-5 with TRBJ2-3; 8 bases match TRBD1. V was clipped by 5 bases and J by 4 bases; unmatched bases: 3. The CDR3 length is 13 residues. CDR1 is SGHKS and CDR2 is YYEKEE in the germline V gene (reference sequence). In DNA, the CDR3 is TGTGCCAGCAGTACAGGGGGTCCAGATACGCAGTATTTT. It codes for CASSTGGPDTQYF.

CDR3 nucleotide sequence: TGTGCCTGGTCTCCCCAGGGCGCCTGGGGTGAAGCTTTCTTT. Residues: CAWSPQGAWGEAFF. This chain joins TRBV30 and TRBJ1-1, with D tentatively TRBD1 (5 bases). CDR1 and CDR2 from the germline V gene are GTSNPN and SVGIG (reference sequence). V was shortened by 5 bases and J by 7 bases, with 20 bases between the two germline ends. The CDR3 is 14 residues long.

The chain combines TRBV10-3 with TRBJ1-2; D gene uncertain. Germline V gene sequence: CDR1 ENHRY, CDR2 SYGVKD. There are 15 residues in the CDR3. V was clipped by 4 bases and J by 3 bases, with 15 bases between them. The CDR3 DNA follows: TGTGCCATCAGTGCGACCGGGCCCGAGGACTATGGCTACACCTTC. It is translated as CAISATGPEDYGYTF.

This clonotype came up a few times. CDR3 DNA: TGTGCCAGCAGCCAATCTGTGAGCTCCTACGAGCAGTACGTC. Its protein is CASSQSVSSYEQYV. The chain couples TRBV3-1 to TRBJ2-7; D gene ambiguous. This CDR3 has 14 residues. V dropped 2 bases and J dropped 0 bases, with 8 bases sitting between them. Germline V CDR1 and CDR2: LGHDT, YNNKEL (reference sequence).

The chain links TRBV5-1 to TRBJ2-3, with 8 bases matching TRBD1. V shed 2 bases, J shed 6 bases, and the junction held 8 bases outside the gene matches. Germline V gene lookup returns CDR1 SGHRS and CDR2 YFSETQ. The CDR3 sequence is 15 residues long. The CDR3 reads CASSFTGTGPDTQYF. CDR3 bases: TGCGCCAGCAGCTTCACCGGGACAGGTCCGGATACGCAGTATTTT.

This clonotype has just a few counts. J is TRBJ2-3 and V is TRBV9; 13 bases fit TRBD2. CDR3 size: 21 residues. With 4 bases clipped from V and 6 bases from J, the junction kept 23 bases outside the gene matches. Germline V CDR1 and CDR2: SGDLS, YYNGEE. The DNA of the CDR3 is TGTGCCAGCAGCACGACGACTAGCGGGAGGCCCCGACCAGGCCCCCCGGATACGCAGTATTTT. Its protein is CASSTTTSGRPRPGPPDTQYF.

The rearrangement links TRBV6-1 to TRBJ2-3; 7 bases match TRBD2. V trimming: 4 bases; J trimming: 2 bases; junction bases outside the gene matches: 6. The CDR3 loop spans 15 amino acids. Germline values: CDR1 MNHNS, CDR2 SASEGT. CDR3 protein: CASSGSGTTTDTQYF. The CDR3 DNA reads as TGTGCCAGCAGTGGTTCCGGGACTACCACAGATACGCAGTATTTT.

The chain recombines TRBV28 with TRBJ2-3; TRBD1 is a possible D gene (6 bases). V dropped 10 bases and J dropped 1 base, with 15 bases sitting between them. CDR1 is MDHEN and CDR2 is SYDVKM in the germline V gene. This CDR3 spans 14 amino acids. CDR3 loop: CATLDRTRTDTQYF. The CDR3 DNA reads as TGTGCCACCCTGGACAGAACCCGCACAGATACGCAGTATTTT.

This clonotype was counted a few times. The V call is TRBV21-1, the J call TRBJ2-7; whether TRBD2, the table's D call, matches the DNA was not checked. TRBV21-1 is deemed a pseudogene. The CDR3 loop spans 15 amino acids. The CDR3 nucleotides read TGTGCCAGCAGCTCCGGGACTAGCGGCCCGCGCGAGCAGTACGTC. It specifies CASSSGTSGPREQYV.

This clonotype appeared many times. The CDR3 DNA is TGTGCCAGCAGTTTCACCGTTGGACTGAGCTATAATTCACCCCTCCACTTT. It specifies CASSFTVGLSYNSPLHF. The chain links TRBV27 to TRBJ1-6; D call uncertain. CDR3 length: 17 amino acids. Germline assignment: CDR1 MNHEY and CDR2 SMNVEV (reference sequence). V was pared by 3 bases and J by 3 bases, with 15 bases between.

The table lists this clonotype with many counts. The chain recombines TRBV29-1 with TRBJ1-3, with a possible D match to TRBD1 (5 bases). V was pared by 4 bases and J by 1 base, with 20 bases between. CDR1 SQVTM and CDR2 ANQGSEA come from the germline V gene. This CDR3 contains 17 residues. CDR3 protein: CSVAVGGPGISGNTIYF. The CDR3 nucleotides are TGCAGCGTTGCCGTGGGGGGACCGGGGATTTCTGGAAACACCATATATTTT.

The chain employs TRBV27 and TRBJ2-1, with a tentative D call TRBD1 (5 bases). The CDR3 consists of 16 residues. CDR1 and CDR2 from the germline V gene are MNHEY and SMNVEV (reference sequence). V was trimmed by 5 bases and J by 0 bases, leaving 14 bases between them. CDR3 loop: CASSPWTQSSYNEQFF. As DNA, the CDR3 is TGTGCCAGCAGTCCCTGGACACAAAGCTCCTACAATGAGCAGTTCTTC.

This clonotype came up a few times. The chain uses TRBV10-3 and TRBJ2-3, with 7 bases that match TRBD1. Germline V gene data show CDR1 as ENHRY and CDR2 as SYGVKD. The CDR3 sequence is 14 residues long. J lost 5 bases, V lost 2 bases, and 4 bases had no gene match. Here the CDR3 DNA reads TGTGCCATCAGTGAGGACAGGGCGGGAGATACGCAGTATTTT. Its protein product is CAISEDRAGDTQYF.